This T cell receptor (beta chain) was retrieved from a study of T cell repertoires in cytomegalovirus infection (dated by TCRdb to the late 2010s). In terms of the full investigation: Peptide stimulations targeted recently identified HLA-C-restricted CMV epitopes, whose presentation resists viral immunomodulation, together with well-studied HLA-B-restricted epitopes. Donor HLA type was relevant to the analysis, because carriage of CMV infection together with the matching HLA type was indicated by public TCR beta signatures. Study-wide findings and limitations: In both this cohort and an independent cohort of under 450 donors, the cumulative frequency of public TCR beta family members distinguished carriers of CMV infection plus the relevant HLA type. The ex vivo response was dominated by HLA-C-restricted CMV-specific TCR beta clonotypes, which also provided the single most frequent clonotype in two of eight donors.

The treatment or condition tag for this specimen amounts to: in vitro stimulation with specific CMV peptide epitopes to enrich CMV-specific T cells. TCRdb names Illumina HiSeq 1500 as the instrument used. TCRdb redid the processing of the public reads, applying fastp at Q25 and MiXCR, and retained in-frame beta chains. Rows with one shared CDR3 protein collapse into an entry with the most common genes and DNA. The table for this sample lists 640,000 or so distinct CDR3 sequences; approximately 33% of them were counted only once. Clones ranked in the top ten supply over 15% of the sample. From its cysteine to its phenylalanine, the CDR3 spans 15 amino acids. The entry retains the CDR3 DNA only, 45 bases that are in frame from base 1. CDR1 is given as MDHEN and CDR2 as SYDVKM, both from the germline V gene. V was cut back by 3 bases and J by 2 bases, leaving a gap of 11 bases between them. This clonotype was recorded a few times. Its antigen target is currently unknown. The record has no base qualities; no much larger clone is one base away.

The chain is made from TRBV28 and TRBJ2-1; TRBD1 is possibly the D segment (6 matching bases). The receptor's source is a human donor in good health (CMV status not recorded). Some clones in this sample may be carry-over from other donors' samples. The sample consisted of cultured PBMCs, taken from culture after CMV antigen stimulation. The CDR3: CASSFSAGAYNEQFF. In nucleotides, the sequence is TGTGCCAGCAGTTTTAGCGCAGGGGCCTACAATGAGCAGTTCTTC.